This entry features one T cell receptor (beta chain) sequence. Its binding antigen is unknown. Qualities for individual bases were not recorded, and no much larger clone is one base off. Trimming takes 6 bases from V and 4 bases from J, and the germline ends sit 12 bases apart. The CDR3, from cysteine to phenylalanine, totals 14 residues. CDR3 DNA is the only sequence kept; it has 42 bases, read in frame from the first base. Looking up the germline V gene (reference sequence) yields CDR1 MNHEY and CDR2 SMNVEV. This sample stems from a study of T cell responses to AZD1222 COVID-19 vaccine (dated by TCRdb to the early 2020s). Context from the whole study: Because spike-specific TCR depth and breadth did not differ between the two schedules, AZD1222 recipients who got a second dose at roughly 4 weeks were pooled with those who got a second dose at roughly 12 weeks. Trial participants were enrolled by age into 18-55, 56-69 and 70-plus year subgroups, with approximately 150, 30 and 60 TCR-sequenced participants respectively. A total of just over 230 trial participants underwent TCR sequencing, of whom about 200 had received two doses of AZD1222 and 26 had received two doses of the MenACWY control vaccine.

Beyond this particular receptor, the publication reports: Vaccine-associated CD4 TCRs spanned the whole spike protein, with dominant responses in regions 160-218 and 743-854. Because no day 14 peak-response samples were available, repertoires were characterized only after the peak T cell response. Participants were mostly white British, with more females than males. The authors suggested clonal diversity may have been underestimated. In the small 56-69-year group, the increase in depth fell short of significance, most likely because of low power. Epitopes outside the regions mutated in the B.1.351 and B.1.1.7 variants were reportedly recognized by nearly half of the unique spike-specific TCRs. Spike-specific TCR breadth and depth rose significantly after two AZD1222 doses compared with day 0 and with MenACWY recipients. Conclusions about previously exposed vaccinees are limited, since just a handful of AZD1222 recipients were seropositive for SARS-CoV-2 at baseline.

In light of the paper, this sample's time point label describes: baseline before first vaccination. Samples from vaccinated people were obtained from the UK trials COV001 and COV002, which included a single-blind randomized controlled phase 2/3 trial of AZD1222 (ChAdOx1 nCoV-19) in healthy adults. For TCRbeta chain sequencing, PBMC samples from trial participants were taken at day 0 and at day 28 after the second dose. The CDR3 regions of human TCRbeta chains were analyzed by immunosequencing. In the paper's pipeline: Repertoire TCRs were matched against a reference library of SARS-CoV-2-specific TCRs generated with the MIRA antigen-specificity platform. Breadth meant the fraction of unique TCRs that were SARS-CoV-2-associated, whereas depth meant the fraction of total T cells that were SARS-CoV-2-associated. Using the MIRA data, each spike-specific TCR was assigned both to the spike region to which the TCR was reactive and to a CD4 or CD8 class. Log10-transformed breadth and depth values were compared by one-way ANOVA with Sidak's multiple comparisons tests. This immuneACCESS table, as held by TCRdb, lists in-frame sequences with V and J called but not all clones. Of the missing ones, under half trace to an unresolved V gene in checked studies; the others have no known cause. V, J and clone size reflect that table, while D and trimming were determined from the DNA. Across this sample there are some 150,000 clones, with about 90% seen only once. The ten top clones hold around 3.5% of the sample.

Sequencing was performed on peripheral blood, taken on day 0 of AZD1222 vaccination. The sequence links TRBV27 to TRBJ2-2, with the D gene uncertain. The TCR sequence derives from an adult in good health. CDR3 loop: CASRTGVGTGELFF. The nucleotides read TGTGCCAGCAGGACGGGCGTGGGCACCGGGGAGCTGTTTTTT.